These T cell receptor beta chains were read from a single sample in a study of CD8 T cells in Susac syndrome. Using its own MiXCR run on the immunoSEQ multiplex PCR reads, TCRdb lists one record per CDR3 protein. This table holds 200,000 to 250,000 distinct CDR3 sequences, 85% to 95% found once. The sample comprised CD4+ T cells from PBMCs. Source of these receptors: a human donor with multiple sclerosis. Both conserved end residues are part of each CDR3. The D gene is left open where the match is weak. Part of the rows lack a size; the others show once, few, many or a class for expanded clones.

v_gene: TRBV27
abundance: NA
d_gene: NA
j_gene: TRBJ1-1
CDR3aa: CASSTYPRRKGEAFF
CDR3nt: TGTGCCAGCAGTACGTATCCCCGACGGAAGGGTGAAGCTTTCTTT

v_gene: TRBV5-4
abundance: NA
d_gene: NA
j_gene: TRBJ2-5
CDR3aa: CASSFDRSQETQYF
CDR3nt: TGTGCCAGCAGCTTTGATAGGTCCCAAGAGACCCAGTACTTC

v_gene: TRBV20-1
abundance: NA
d_gene: NA
j_gene: TRBJ2-1
CDR3aa: CSGAGLLSNNEQFF
CDR3nt: TGCAGTGGGGCAGGACTTTTGTCCAACAATGAGCAGTTCTTC

v_gene: TRBV2
abundance: NA
d_gene: NA
j_gene: TRBJ1-1
CDR3aa: CASRADSTEAFF
CDR3nt: TGTGCCAGCAGAGCGGATAGTACTGAAGCTTTCTTT

v_gene: TRBV9
abundance: NA
d_gene: NA
j_gene: TRBJ2-3
CDR3aa: CASSVELDTQYF
CDR3nt: TGTGCCAGCAGCGTAGAATTAGATACGCAGTATTTT

v_gene: TRBV6-2/TRBV6-3
abundance: NA
d_gene: TRBD1
j_gene: TRBJ2-5
CDR3aa: CASSWTGGAGQETQYF
CDR3nt: TGTGCCAGCAGCTGGACAGGGGGCGCGGGACAAGAGACCCAGTACTTC

v_gene: TRBV28
abundance: NA
d_gene: TRBD2
j_gene: TRBJ2-7
CDR3aa: CASSFPSGGPIYEQYF
CDR3nt: TGTGCCAGCAGTTTCCCGAGCGGGGGGCCGATCTACGAGCAGTACTTC

v_gene: TRBV30
abundance: NA
d_gene: NA
j_gene: TRBJ1-1
CDR3aa: CAWGEGWNTEAFF
CDR3nt: TGTGCCTGGGGGGAGGGGTGGAACACTGAAGCTTTCTTT

v_gene: TRBV6-5
abundance: once
d_gene: NA
j_gene: TRBJ2-1
CDR3aa: CAIKRDGSNEQFF
CDR3nt: TGTGCCATCAAAAGAGACGGGTCCAATGAGCAGTTCTTC

v_gene: TRBV3-1
abundance: NA
d_gene: NA
j_gene: TRBJ1-1
CDR3aa: CASSRRAAGLNTEAFF
CDR3nt: TGTGCCAGCAGCCGAAGAGCCGCAGGGTTGAACACTGAAGCTTTCTTT

v_gene: TRBV10-3
abundance: NA
d_gene: TRBD1
j_gene: TRBJ1-5
CDR3aa: CAISRQGGQPQHF
CDR3nt: TGTGCCATCAGTAGACAGGGTGGGCAGCCCCAGCATTTT

v_gene: TRBV6-1
abundance: NA
d_gene: TRBD1
j_gene: TRBJ1-4
CDR3aa: CASSKPGQQNEKLFF
CDR3nt: TGTGCCAGCAGTAAACCGGGACAGCAGAATGAAAAACTGTTTTTT

v_gene: TRBV6-2/TRBV6-3
abundance: once
d_gene: TRBD2
j_gene: TRBJ2-3
CDR3aa: CASRGLAGNTDTQYF
CDR3nt: TGTGCCAGCCGGGGACTAGCGGGAAACACAGATACGCAGTATTTT

v_gene: TRBV20-1
abundance: NA
d_gene: TRBD2
j_gene: TRBJ2-3
CDR3aa: CSAISGLGTDTQYF
CDR3nt: TGCAGTGCCATTAGCGGGCTTGGCACAGATACGCAGTATTTT

v_gene: TRBV24-1
abundance: NA
d_gene: TRBD1
j_gene: TRBJ2-1
CDR3aa: CATTGGYGNEQFF
CDR3nt: TGTGCCACGACAGGGGGCTACGGAAATGAGCAGTTCTTC

v_gene: TRBV6-1
abundance: NA
d_gene: NA
j_gene: TRBJ1-6
CDR3aa: CASSESPYNSPLHF
CDR3nt: TGTGCCAGCAGTGAAAGCCCTTATAATTCACCCCTCCACTTT

v_gene: TRBV24-1
abundance: NA
d_gene: NA
j_gene: TRBJ2-1
CDR3aa: CATSDFTGSYNEQFF
CDR3nt: TGTGCCACCAGTGATTTCACGGGATCCTACAATGAGCAGTTCTTC

v_gene: TRBV28
abundance: NA
d_gene: NA
j_gene: TRBJ2-1
CDR3aa: CASSFWLLGNEQFF
CDR3nt: TGTGCCAGCAGTTTTTGGCTCCTCGGCAATGAGCAGTTCTTC

v_gene: TRBV19
abundance: NA
d_gene: NA
j_gene: TRBJ2-7
CDR3aa: CASSIVDGEEYEQYF
CDR3nt: TGTGCCAGTAGTATCGTTGACGGGGAGGAGTACGAGCAGTACTTC

v_gene: TRBV11-3
abundance: NA
d_gene: NA
j_gene: TRBJ2-5
CDR3aa: CASSGWAEETQYF
CDR3nt: TGTGCCAGCAGCGGTTGGGCAGAAGAGACCCAGTACTTC

v_gene: TRBV7-6
abundance: NA
d_gene: NA
j_gene: TRBJ2-2
CDR3aa: CASTYSLPNTGELFF
CDR3nt: TGTGCCAGCACCTACTCCTTGCCGAACACCGGGGAGCTGTTTTTT

v_gene: TRBV30
abundance: NA
d_gene: TRBD1
j_gene: TRBJ1-1
CDR3aa: CAWSVTGGRTEAFF
CDR3nt: TGTGCCTGGAGTGTAACAGGGGGTAGGACTGAAGCTTTCTTT

v_gene: TRBV7-2
abundance: NA
d_gene: NA
j_gene: TRBJ1-2
CDR3aa: CASSFGGAQYGYTF
CDR3nt: TGTGCCAGCAGCTTTGGGGGGGCGCAGTATGGCTACACCTTC

v_gene: TRBV5-1
abundance: once
d_gene: NA
j_gene: TRBJ1-1
CDR3aa: CASSLAMQVRDTEAFF
CDR3nt: TGCGCCAGCAGCTTGGCGATGCAGGTGCGGGACACTGAAGCTTTCTTT

v_gene: TRBV7-3
abundance: once
d_gene: NA
j_gene: TRBJ2-3
CDR3aa: CASSETRVATQYF
CDR3nt: TGTGCCAGCAGCGAAACCCGAGTGGCTACGCAGTATTTT